These T cell receptor beta chains were read from a single sample in a study of blood T cell repertoires in COVID-19. The table came from immunoSEQ multiplex PCR; TCRdb's copy has only in-frame clones and leaves some out. This table holds 200,000 to 250,000 clones, around 83% found once. Sequences were obtained from peripheral blood. The receptors were gathered from a woman in her 70s with COVID-19, enrolled during active disease. The CDR3 runs from the conserved cysteine through the conserved F or W. D genes are given only for firm matches. Clone size is shown for a subset of rows, as once, few, many or a class of expanded clone.

>TRBV28|TRBD1|once|TRBJ1-2
CASSSSSGTANLNYGYTF
TGTGCCAGCAGTTCCTCCTCCGGGACAGCCAACCTAAACTATGGCTACACCTTC
>TRBV9|.|.|TRBJ2-5
CASSVGSGVEETQYF
TGTGCCAGCAGCGTCGGCTCAGGGGTAGAGGAGACCCAGTACTTC
>TRBV7-2|.|.|TRBJ2-7
CASSLAENYEQYF
TGTGCCAGCAGCTTAGCCGAGAACTACGAGCAGTACTTC
>TRBV7-8|.|few|TRBJ2-2
CASSLRGGGGNTGELFF
TGTGCCAGCAGCTTACGAGGCGGAGGCGGGAACACCGGGGAGCTGTTTTTT
>TRBV30|.|.|TRBJ2-5
CAWSVTSGNQETQYF
TGTGCCTGGAGTGTAACATCGGGGAACCAAGAGACCCAGTACTTC
>TRBV2|.|.|TRBJ2-7
CASSLRGIEQYF
TGTGCCAGCAGCCTGAGGGGGATCGAGCAGTACTTC
>TRBV28|TRBD1|few|TRBJ1-4
CASSSGQGAREKLFF
TGTGCCAGCAGCTCCGGACAGGGGGCGCGAGAAAAACTGTTTTTT
>TRBV19|TRBD2|.|TRBJ2-1
CASSINPTSGRYNEQFF
TGTGCCAGTAGTATCAATCCGACTAGCGGGAGATACAATGAGCAGTTCTTC
>TRBV5-1|.|.|TRBJ2-5
CASSLEGTWKETQYF
TGCGCCAGCAGCTTGGAAGGGACATGGAAAGAGACCCAGTACTTC
>TRBV6-2/TRBV6-3|TRBD1|.|TRBJ1-2
CASSPTGIYGYTF
TGTGCCAGCAGCCCGACAGGGATTTATGGCTACACCTTC
>TRBV5-1|.|once|TRBJ2-1
CASSLGGLGGNEQFF
TGCGCCAGCAGCTTGGGAGGGCTCGGCGGGAATGAGCAGTTCTTC
>TRBV7-2|TRBD2|.|TRBJ2-7
CASSPQGLAGAYEQYF
TGTGCCAGCAGCCCCCAAGGACTAGCGGGAGCTTACGAGCAGTACTTC
>TRBV20-1|.|.|TRBJ2-7
CSASLGHATDEQYF
TGCAGTGCTAGTCTAGGACACGCCACCGACGAGCAGTACTTC
>TRBV27|.|.|TRBJ2-5
CASSSSRETQYF
TGTGCCAGCAGCTCCTCTCGTGAGACCCAGTACTTC
>TRBV7-9|.|.|TRBJ1-6
CASSLPGSSYNSPLHF
TGTGCCAGCAGCTTACCGGGGAGCTCCTATAATTCACCCCTCCACTTT
>TRBV11-3|TRBD1|.|TRBJ2-2
CASSRRGQGVTGELFF
TGTGCCAGCAGCCGACGTGGGCAGGGGGTCACCGGGGAGCTGTTTTTT
>TRBV30|.|.|TRBJ1-1
CAWSVLDSVTEAFF
TGTGCCTGGAGTGTACTTGATTCGGTGACTGAAGCTTTCTTT
>TRBV7-2|TRBD1|.|TRBJ1-2
CASSLDGRGRGGYTF
TGTGCCAGCAGCTTAGATGGCAGGGGGCGCGGTGGCTACACCTTC
>TRBV2|.|.|TRBJ1-1
CASSVFSTANTEAFF
TGTGCCAGCAGCGTCTTTTCGACAGCGAACACTGAAGCTTTCTTT
>TRBV7-3|TRBD1|.|TRBJ2-1
CASSLTGQGYNEQFF
TGTGCCAGCAGCTTAACTGGACAGGGGTACAATGAGCAGTTCTTC
>TRBV28|.|.|TRBJ1-2
CASSSGRPYGYTF
TGTGCCAGCAGTTCAGGGCGGCCATATGGCTACACCTTC
>TRBV6-6|TRBD2|.|TRBJ2-7
CASCLAGGEQYF
TGTGCCAGTTGTCTAGCGGGAGGCGAGCAGTACTTC
>TRBV7-6|.|.|TRBJ2-3
CASSFTGADTDTQYF
TGTGCCAGCAGCTTTACGGGAGCCGACACAGATACGCAGTATTTT
>TRBV2|.|.|TRBJ2-1
CASMEAVGSYNEQFF
TGTGCCAGCATGGAAGCGGTCGGCTCCTACAATGAGCAGTTCTTC
>TRBV7-9|TRBD1|.|TRBJ1-1
CASTGGITEAFF
TGTGCCTCCACAGGGGGCATCACTGAAGCTTTCTTT
>TRBV5-1|TRBD2|.|TRBJ2-5
CASSLTSGRGETQYF
TGCGCCAGCAGCTTGACTAGCGGGAGAGGAGAGACCCAGTACTTC
>TRBV27|TRBD1|once|TRBJ2-5
CASSFGTGGLETQYF
TGTGCCAGCAGTTTCGGGACAGGGGGTTTAGAGACCCAGTACTTC
>TRBV9|TRBD1|.|TRBJ1-4
CASSGTGTGKNEKLFF
TGTGCCAGCAGCGGGACGGGGACAGGGAAAAATGAAAAACTGTTTTTT
>TRBV29-1|TRBD2|.|TRBJ2-7
CSVLTSGAYEQYF
TGCAGCGTCCTGACTAGCGGAGCCTACGAGCAGTACTTC